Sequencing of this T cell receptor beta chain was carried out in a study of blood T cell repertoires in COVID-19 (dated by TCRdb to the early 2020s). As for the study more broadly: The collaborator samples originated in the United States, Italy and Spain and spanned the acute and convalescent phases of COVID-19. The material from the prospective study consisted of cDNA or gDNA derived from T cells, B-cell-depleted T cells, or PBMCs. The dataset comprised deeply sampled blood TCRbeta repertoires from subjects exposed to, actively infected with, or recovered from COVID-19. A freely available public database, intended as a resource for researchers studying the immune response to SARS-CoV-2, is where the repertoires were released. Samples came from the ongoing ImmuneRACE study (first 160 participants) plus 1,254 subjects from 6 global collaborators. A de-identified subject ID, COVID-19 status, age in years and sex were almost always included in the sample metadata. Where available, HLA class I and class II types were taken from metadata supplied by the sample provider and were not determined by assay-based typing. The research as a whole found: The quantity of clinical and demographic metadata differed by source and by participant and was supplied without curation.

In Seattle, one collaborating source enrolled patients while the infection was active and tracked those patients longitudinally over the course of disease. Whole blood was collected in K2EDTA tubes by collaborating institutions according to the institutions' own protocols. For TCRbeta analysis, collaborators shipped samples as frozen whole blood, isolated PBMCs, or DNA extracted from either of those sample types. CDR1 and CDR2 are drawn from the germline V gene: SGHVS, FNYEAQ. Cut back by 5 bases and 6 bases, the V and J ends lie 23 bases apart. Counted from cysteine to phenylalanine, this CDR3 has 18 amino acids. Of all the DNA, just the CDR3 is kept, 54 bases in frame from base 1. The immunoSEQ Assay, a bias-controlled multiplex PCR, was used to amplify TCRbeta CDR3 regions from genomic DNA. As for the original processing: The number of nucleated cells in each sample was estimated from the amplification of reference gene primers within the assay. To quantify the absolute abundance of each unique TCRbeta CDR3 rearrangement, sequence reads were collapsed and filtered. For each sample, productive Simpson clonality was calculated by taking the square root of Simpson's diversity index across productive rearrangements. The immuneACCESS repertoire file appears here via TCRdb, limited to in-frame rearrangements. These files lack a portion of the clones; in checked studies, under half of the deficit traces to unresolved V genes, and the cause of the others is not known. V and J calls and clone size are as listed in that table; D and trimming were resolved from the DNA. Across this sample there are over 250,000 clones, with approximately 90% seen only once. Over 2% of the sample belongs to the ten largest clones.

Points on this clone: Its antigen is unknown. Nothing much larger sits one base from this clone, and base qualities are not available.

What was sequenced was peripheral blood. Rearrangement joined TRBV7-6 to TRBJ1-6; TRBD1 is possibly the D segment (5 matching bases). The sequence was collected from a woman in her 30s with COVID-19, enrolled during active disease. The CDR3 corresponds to CASSPVIGTATSNSPLHF. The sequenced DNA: TGTGCCAGCAGCCCAGTAATAGGGACGGCGACTAGTAATTCACCCCTCCACTTT.